This T cell receptor beta chain was sequenced during a study of CD8+ T cells in alopecia areata. Study-wide background: Treatment comprised oral tofacitinib, 5 to 10 mg twice daily, in treated patients.

Treatment indicated: oral pan-JAK inhibitor, 5-10 mg twice daily. Extracted from the samples, RNA was reverse transcribed into cDNA to serve as the sequencing template. The data were produced by immunoSEQ multiplex PCR, yet TCRdb's version contains in-frame clones alone and is incomplete. The sample gives approximately 210,000 clones, over 60% of which show up once; 0.95% to 1.5% is in the top ten. The V and J ends lost 5 bases and 2 bases respectively, with 15 bases between them. This CDR3 has 15 residues. Germline-derived CDR1 and CDR2 are MGHRA and YSYEKL. V and J are TRBV4-1 and TRBJ1-2, with no clear D. This receptor was taken from a human donor with alopecia areata. Sequenced here: CD4+ T cells sorted from blood, sampled at week 44, from a patient treated with tofacitinib. The CDR3 DNA is TGCGCCAGCAGCTCAAGGGAGCACAAGAACTATGGCTACACCTTC. Amino acids: CASSSREHKNYGYTF.